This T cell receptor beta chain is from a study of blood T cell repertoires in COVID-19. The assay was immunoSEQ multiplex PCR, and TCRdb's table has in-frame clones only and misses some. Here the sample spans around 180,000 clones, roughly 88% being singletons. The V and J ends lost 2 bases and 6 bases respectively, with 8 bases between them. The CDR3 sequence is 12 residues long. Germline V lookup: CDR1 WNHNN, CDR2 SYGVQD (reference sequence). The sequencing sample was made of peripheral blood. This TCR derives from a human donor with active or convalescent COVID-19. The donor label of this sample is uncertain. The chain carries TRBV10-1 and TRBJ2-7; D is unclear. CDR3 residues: CASSEQVGEQYF. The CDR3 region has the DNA TGCGCCAGCAGTGAGCAGGTCGGCGAGCAGTACTTC.